This T cell receptor (beta chain) was observed in a study of blood T cell repertoires in COVID-19. This CDR3 comprises 13 residues. Germline V gives CDR1 LNHNV, CDR2 YYDKDF (reference sequence). V was clipped by 0 bases and J by 5 bases, with 8 bases between them. In the study's own analysis: Researchers report that nucleated cell counts were estimated from reference gene primer amplification. Produced via immunoSEQ multiplex PCR; TCRdb's table is partial and in-frame only. From that table come the V and J calls and clone size; the DNA was used to work out D and trimming. Here the sample spans 220,000 or so clones, less than 85% being singletons.

V is TRBV15 and J is TRBJ2-7; D might be TRBD2 (5 bases). Sequencing used peripheral blood. This TCR was sampled from a woman in her sixties or seventies with acute or convalescent COVID-19. The CDR3, as DNA: TGTGCCACCAGCAGAGATCCCGGGGACGAGCAGTACTTC. Amino acids: CATSRDPGDEQYF.